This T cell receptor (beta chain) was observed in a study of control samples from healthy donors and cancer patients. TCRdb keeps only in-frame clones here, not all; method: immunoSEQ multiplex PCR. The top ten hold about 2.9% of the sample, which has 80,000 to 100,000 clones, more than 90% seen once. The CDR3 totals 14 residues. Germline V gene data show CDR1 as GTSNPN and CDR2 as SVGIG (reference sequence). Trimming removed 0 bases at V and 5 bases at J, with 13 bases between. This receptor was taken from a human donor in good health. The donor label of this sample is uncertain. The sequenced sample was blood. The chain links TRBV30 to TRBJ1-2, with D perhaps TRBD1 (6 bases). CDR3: CAWSVGGSKYGYTF. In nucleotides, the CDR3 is TGTGCCTGGAGTGTTGGGGGCTCCAAGTATGGCTACACCTTC.